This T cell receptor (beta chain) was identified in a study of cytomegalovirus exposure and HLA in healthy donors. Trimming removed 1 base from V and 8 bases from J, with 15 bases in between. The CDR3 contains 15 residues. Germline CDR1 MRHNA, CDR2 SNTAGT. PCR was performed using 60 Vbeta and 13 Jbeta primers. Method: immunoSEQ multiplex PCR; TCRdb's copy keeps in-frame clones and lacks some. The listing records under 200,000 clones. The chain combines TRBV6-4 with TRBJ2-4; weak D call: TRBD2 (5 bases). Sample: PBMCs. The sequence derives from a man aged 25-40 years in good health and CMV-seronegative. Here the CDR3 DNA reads TGTGCCAGCAGTGACTGGGCGGGCTCCTCGTACATTCAGTACTTC. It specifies CASSDWAGSSYIQYF.